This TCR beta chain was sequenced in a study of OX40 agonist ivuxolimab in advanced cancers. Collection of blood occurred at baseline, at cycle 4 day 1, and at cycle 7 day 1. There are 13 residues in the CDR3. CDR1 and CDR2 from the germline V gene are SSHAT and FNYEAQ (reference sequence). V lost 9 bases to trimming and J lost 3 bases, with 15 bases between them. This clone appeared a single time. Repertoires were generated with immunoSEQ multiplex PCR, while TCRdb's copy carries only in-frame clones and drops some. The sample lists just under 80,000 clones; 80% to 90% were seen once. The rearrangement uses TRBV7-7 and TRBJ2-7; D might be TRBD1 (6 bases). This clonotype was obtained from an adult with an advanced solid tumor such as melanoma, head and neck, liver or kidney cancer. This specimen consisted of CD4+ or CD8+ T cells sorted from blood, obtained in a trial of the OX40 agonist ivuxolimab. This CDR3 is CARGRQVYYEQYF. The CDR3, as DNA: TGTGCCAGGGGGAGACAGGTATACTACGAGCAGTACTTC.